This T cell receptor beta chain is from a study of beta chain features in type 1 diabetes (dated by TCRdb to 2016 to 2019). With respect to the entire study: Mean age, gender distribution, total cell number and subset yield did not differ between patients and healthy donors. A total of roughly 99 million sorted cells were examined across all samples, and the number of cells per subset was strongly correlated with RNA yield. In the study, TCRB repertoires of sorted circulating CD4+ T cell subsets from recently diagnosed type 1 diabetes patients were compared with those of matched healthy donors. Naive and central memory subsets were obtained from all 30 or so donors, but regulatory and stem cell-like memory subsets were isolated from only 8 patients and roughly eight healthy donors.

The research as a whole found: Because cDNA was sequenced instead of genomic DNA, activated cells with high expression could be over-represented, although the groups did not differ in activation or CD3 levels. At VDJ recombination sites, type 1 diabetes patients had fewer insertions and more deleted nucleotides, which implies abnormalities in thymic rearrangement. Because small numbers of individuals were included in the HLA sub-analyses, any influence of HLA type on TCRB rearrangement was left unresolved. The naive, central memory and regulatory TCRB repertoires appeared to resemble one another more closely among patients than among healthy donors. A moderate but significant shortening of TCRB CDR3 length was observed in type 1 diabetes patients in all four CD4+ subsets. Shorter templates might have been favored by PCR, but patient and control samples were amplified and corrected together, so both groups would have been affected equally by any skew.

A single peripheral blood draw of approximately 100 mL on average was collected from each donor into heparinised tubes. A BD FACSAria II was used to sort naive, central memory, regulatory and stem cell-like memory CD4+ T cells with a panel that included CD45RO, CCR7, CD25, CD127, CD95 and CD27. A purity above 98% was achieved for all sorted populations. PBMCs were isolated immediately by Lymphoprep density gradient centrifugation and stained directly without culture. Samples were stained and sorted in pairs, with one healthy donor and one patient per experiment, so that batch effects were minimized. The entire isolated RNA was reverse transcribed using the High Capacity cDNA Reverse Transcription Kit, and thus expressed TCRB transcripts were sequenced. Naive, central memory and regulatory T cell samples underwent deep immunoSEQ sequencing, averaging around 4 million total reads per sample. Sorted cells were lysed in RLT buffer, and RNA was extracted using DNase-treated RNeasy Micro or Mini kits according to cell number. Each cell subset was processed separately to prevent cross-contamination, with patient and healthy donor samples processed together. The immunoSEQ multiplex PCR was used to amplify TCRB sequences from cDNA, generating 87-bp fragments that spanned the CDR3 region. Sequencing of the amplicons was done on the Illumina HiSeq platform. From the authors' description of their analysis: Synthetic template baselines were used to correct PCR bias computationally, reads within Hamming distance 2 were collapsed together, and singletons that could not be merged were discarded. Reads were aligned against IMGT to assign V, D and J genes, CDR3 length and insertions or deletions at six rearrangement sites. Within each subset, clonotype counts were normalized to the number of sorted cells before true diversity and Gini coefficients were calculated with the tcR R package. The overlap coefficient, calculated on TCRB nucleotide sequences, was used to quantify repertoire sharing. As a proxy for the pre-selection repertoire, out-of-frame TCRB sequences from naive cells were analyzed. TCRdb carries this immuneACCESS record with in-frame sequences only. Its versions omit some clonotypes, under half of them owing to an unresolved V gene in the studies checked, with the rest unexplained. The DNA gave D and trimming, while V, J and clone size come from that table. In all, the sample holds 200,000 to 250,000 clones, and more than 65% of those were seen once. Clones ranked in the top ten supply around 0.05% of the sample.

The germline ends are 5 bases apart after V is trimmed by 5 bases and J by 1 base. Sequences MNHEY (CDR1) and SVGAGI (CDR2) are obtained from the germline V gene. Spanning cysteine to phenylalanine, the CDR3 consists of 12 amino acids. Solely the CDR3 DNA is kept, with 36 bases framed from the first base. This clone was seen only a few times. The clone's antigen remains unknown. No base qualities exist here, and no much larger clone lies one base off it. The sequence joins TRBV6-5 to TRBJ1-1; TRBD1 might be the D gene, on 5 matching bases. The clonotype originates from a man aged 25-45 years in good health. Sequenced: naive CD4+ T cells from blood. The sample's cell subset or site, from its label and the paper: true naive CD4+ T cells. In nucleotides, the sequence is TGTGCCAGCAGTACAGGGAACACTGAAGCTTTCTTT. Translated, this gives CASSTGNTEAFF.